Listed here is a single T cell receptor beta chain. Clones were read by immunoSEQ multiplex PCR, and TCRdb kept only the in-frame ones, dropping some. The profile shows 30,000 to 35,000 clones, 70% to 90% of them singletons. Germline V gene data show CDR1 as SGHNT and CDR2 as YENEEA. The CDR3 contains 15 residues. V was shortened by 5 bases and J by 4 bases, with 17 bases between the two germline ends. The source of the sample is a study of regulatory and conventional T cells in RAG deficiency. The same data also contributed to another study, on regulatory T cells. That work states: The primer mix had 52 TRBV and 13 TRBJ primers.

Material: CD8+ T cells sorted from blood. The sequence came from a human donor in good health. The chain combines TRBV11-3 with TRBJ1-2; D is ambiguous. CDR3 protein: CASSPRNVASYGYTF. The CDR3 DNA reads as TGTGCCAGCAGCCCTCGGAACGTCGCTTCCTATGGCTACACCTTC.